This T cell receptor beta chain was profiled in a study of T cell clonality in common variable immunodeficiency. The table came from immunoSEQ multiplex PCR; TCRdb's copy has only in-frame clones and leaves some out. The repertoire consists of approximately 17,000 clones, none detected only once. Caucasian heritage predominated among both patients and controls. CVID subjects were neither ill nor on immunomodulatory or immunosuppressive medication at sampling. In the case of this clone: The antigen is undetermined. The read is 3 residues too short to cover the CDR3 end, so that end is filled in from the germline J gene.

The germline CDR1 and CDR2 sequences are SGHRS and YFSETQ. Trimming shortened V by 0 bases and J by 6 bases, and 13 bases separated the two germline ends. The CDR3 runs 15 residues. Findings of the study overall: Common variable immunodeficiency TCR beta sequences reportedly had fewer deletions and N-nucleotide insertions. CVID subjects had higher TCRbeta clonality than healthy controls, most marked in about a third. CVID subjects shared fewer TCRbeta clones than healthy controls did.

The source material was peripheral blood mononuclear cells. This clonotype originated in a human donor with common variable immunodeficiency. The chain joins TRBV5-1 to TRBJ2-1; D possibly corresponds to TRBD1 (6 bases). The CDR3 protein is CASSLGGGGINEQFF. The part of the CDR3 DNA that was read is TGCGCCAGCAGCTTGGGTGGGGGCGGAATCAATGAG.